This TCR beta chain was identified in a study of identical twins. Study-wide findings and caveats: Twin sharing of out-of-frame TCR alpha was underestimated by models in monozygotic pairs. Sharing of beta out-of-frame sequences by twins showed a weaker excess.

The CDR3 is made up of 15 amino acids. The trim removed 4 bases at V and 5 bases at J, leaving 8 bases unmatched. Germline lookup yields CDR1 SQVTM and CDR2 ANQGSEA. This clonotype was seen a few times. Its antigen is undetermined. Healthy Caucasian individuals made up all the donors. A single record per CDR3 protein comes from TCRdb applying MiXCR to the 5' RACE reads. Of 450,000 to 650,000 distinct CDR3 sequences in the sample, around a tenth are singletons; the top ten hold approximately 3%. The same sample was also studied in work on yellow fever vaccine responses in identical twins.

The TCR sequence derives from a young woman in good health. This sequence joins TRBV29-1 and TRBJ2-7; 13 bases fit TRBD2. Sequenced material: PBMCs. The CDR3 DNA reads as TGCAGCGTTGTCGGGACTAGCGGGGCATCTGACGAGCAGTACTTC. Translated, it gives CSVVGTSGASDEQYF.